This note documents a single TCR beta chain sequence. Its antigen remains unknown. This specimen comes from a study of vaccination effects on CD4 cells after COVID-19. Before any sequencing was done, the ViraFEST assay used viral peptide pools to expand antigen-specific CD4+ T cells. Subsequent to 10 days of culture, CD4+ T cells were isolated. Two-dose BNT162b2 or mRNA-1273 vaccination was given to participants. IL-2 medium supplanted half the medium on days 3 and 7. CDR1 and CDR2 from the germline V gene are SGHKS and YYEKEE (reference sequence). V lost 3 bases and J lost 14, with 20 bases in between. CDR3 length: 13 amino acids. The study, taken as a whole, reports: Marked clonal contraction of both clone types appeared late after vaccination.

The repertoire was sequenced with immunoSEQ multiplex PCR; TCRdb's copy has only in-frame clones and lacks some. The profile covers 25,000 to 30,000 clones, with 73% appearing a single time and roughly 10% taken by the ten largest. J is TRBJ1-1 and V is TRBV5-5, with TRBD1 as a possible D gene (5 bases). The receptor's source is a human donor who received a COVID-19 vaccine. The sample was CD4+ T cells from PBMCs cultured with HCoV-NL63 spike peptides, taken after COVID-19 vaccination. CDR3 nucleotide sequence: TGTGCCAGCAGCTCCAGGGACGGCCTTTCACGATTCTTT. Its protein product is CASSSRDGLSRFF.